This TCR beta chain was observed in a study of shared clonotypes between healthy human individuals. The assay was immunoSEQ multiplex PCR, and TCRdb's table has in-frame clones only and misses some. The table has 2 million or so clones, about 95% seen once; the top ten hold roughly 1%. CD8 cells classed as naive were CD45RO-negative and positively selected for CCR7, excluding terminally differentiated effector memory CD45RA+ cells. Germline V gives CDR1 MNHEY, CDR2 SMNVEV (reference sequence). V lost 3 bases to trimming and J lost 5 bases; unmatched junction nucleotides: 5. The CDR3 sequence is 14 residues long.

This chain links TRBV27 with TRBJ2-7; 9 nucleotides line up with TRBD1. The sequenced sample consisted of naive CD8+ T cells sorted from blood. This receptor was identified in a man aged 18 to 35 in good health. The CDR3 DNA sequence: TGTGCCAGCAGTTTCCTGGGACAGGGAGACGAGCAGTACTTC. Its protein product is CASSFLGQGDEQYF.